This passage covers 6 T cell receptor beta chains from one sample sequenced in a study of cytomegalovirus exposure and HLA in healthy donors. 13 Jbeta primers and 60 Vbeta primers were used for the PCR. TCRdb's table, derived via immunoSEQ multiplex PCR, lists solely in-frame clones and lacks some. The sample yields roughly 160,000 clones, roughly 80% seen once. Sequencing was done on a sample of PBMCs. These receptors were obtained from a male donor in good health and CMV-seronegative.

This clone has just a few counts. The chain carries TRBV9 and TRBJ1-1; 7 bases are shared with TRBD1. This CDR3 region has 13 residues. After removal of 4 bases from V and 6 bases from J, the junction contained 6 bases not matched to a gene. Germline V gene data show CDR1 as SGDLS and CDR2 as YYNGEE. The chain's CDR3 is CASSPRQGAEAFF. CDR3 nucleotide sequence: TGTGCCAGCAGCCCTCGACAGGGCGCTGAAGCTTTCTTT.

As regards this clone: Mismatch with germline at one junction end may stem from a read error. This rearrangement joins TRBV6-5 to TRBJ1-2; D unresolved. This CDR3 region has 15 residues. Per the germline V gene, CDR1 is MNHEY and CDR2 is SVGAGI. CDR3 amino acids: CASSYSRAGGDGYPF. In DNA, the CDR3 is TGTGCCAGCAGTTACTCGAGAGCGGGCGGCGATGGCTACCCCTTC.

The rearrangement joins TRBV19 to TRBJ2-7, with 10 bases that match TRBD1. The CDR3 is made up of 19 amino acids. CDR1 and CDR2 from the germline V gene are LNHDA and SQIVND (reference sequence). The junction had 13 bases not matched to a gene; V was cut back by 0 bases and J by 2 bases. Written as DNA, the CDR3 is TGTGCCAGTAGTATAGATAAATTTCGCGGACAGGGGGTAACCTACGAGCAGTACTTC. It yields the protein CASSIDKFRGQGVTYEQYF.

The V gene is TRBV28, the J gene TRBJ1-3; D gene unclear. CDR3 size: 14 residues. The V gene's germline CDR1 is MDHEN and CDR2 SYDVKM. V shed 3 bases and J shed 0 bases, with 6 bases lying between them. The CDR3 DNA reads as TGTGCCAGCAGTTTCCTAAGCTCTGGAAACACCATATATTTT. Translating gives CASSFLSSGNTIYF.

This chain links TRBV7-8 with TRBJ1-5; maybe TRBD1 (6 bases). The CDR3 covers 15 residues. The germline gives CDR1 SGHVS, CDR2 FQNEAQ. Trimming pared 5 bases from V and 3 bases from J, leaving 14 bases between. DNA for the CDR3: TGTGCCAGCAGCCTATCCTACAGGGACAATCAGCCCCAGCATTTT. Amino acid sequence: CASSLSYRDNQPQHF.

The chain carries TRBV10-1 and TRBJ2-2, with D possibly matching TRBD1 (6 bases). With 6 bases removed from V and 5 bases from J, the gap between germline ends came to 13 bases. Germline values: CDR1 WNHNN, CDR2 SYGVQD (reference sequence). The length of the CDR3 is 14 residues. DNA of the CDR3: TGCGCCAGCAGCACCCTGCAGGGGACCGGGGAGCTGTTTTTT. Translated: CASSTLQGTGELFF.